The T cell receptor beta chain described here comes from a study of cytomegalovirus exposure and HLA in healthy donors. Study-level results: Across donors, sequencing depth was assumed by presence/absence analyses to be roughly uniform.

Use of 60 Vbeta and 13 Jbeta primers characterized the PCR. TCRdb's table, derived via immunoSEQ multiplex PCR, lists solely in-frame clones and lacks some. The top ten hold 4% to 5% of the sample, which has about 77,000 clones, over 65% seen once. There are 16 residues in the CDR3. CDR1 and CDR2 from the germline V gene are SSHAT and FNYEAQ (reference sequence). Regarding this clone: Its cognate antigen is unknown. A junction boundary mismatches the germline segment, possibly from a read error.

Sequenced: PBMCs. The chain employs TRBV7-7 and TRBJ2-1; 15 bases match TRBD2. This receptor was taken from a man aged 35-49 years in good health and CMV-seronegative. This chain's CDR3 is CASSLGLAGGTDEQFF. The CDR3 region has the DNA TGTGCTAGCAGCTTAGGACTAGCGGGAGGGACCGATGAGCAGTTCTTC.